These T cell receptor beta chains were read from a single sample in a study of vaccination and CD4 T cells after COVID-19. TCRdb reprocessed the PCR reads via MiXCR and lists one record per CDR3 protein. The data hold some 9,000 distinct CDR3 sequences, with 64% observed a single time. Antigens of these TCRs are unknown. Sequencing was performed on CD4+ T cells from blood, cultured in vitro. These TCRs come from a human donor who had recovered from COVID-19. The CDR3 runs from the conserved cysteine through the conserved F or W. The D gene is left open where the match is weak. The listing skips clone size in some rows; elsewhere it reads once, few, many or a size class.

CDR3nt	CDR3aa	v_gene	d_gene	abundance	j_gene
TGCGCCAGCAGTGACCCCGGGACAACATATGGCTACACCTTC	CASSDPGTTYGYTF	TRBV10-2	-	-	TRBJ1-2
TGTGCCAGCAGCCCGATATTGGGTGGCAATCAGCCCCAGCATTTT	CASSPILGGNQPQHF	TRBV7-2	-	-	TRBJ1-5
TGTGCCAGTAGTATCACCGGGGCACCCGGTAACACTGAAGCTTTCTTT	CASSITGAPGNTEAFF	TRBV19	-	few	TRBJ1-1
TGCGCCAGCAGCTTGGAGGCAGCTTCCTACGAGCAGTACTTC	CASSLEAASYEQYF	TRBV5-1	-	-	TRBJ2-7
TGTGCCAGCCGGACAGCTAGGGCCAACGTCCTGACTTTC	CASRTARANVLTF	TRBV2	-	-	TRBJ2-6
TGTGCCAGCAGCCCCAGGGCCAGACTAGCGGGGTCCTACTACGAGCAGTACTTC	CASSPRARLAGSYYEQYF	TRBV6-2/TRBV6-3	TRBD2	few	TRBJ2-7
TGCAGTGCAATTCCGGGACTAGCGGAACGTAGCACAGATACGCAGTATTTT	CSAIPGLAERSTDTQYF	TRBV20-1	TRBD2	-	TRBJ2-3
TGTGCCAGCAGCTTAAGGGCACCCGGGACTAGCGTAACAGATACGCAGTATTTT	CASSLRAPGTSVTDTQYF	TRBV7-3	TRBD2	-	TRBJ2-3
TGCAGTGCTACAGAACTAGAGGGGGGCTCCTACAATGAGCAGTTCTTC	CSATELEGGSYNEQFF	TRBV20-1	-	once	TRBJ2-1
TGTGCCACCGGCCTTGCGGGAGTTGAGGAGACCCAGTACTTC	CATGLAGVEETQYF	TRBV27	TRBD2	-	TRBJ2-5
TGTGCCATCAACGACGGGAGCAATCAGCCCCAGCATTTT	CAINDGSNQPQHF	TRBV10-3	-	-	TRBJ1-5
TGCAGTGCTATAGGGACAGGGCTTACGGCGGGAGTCGGAAATACGCAGTATTTT	CSAIGTGLTAGVGNTQYF	TRBV20-1	TRBD1	-	TRBJ2-3
TGCAGTGCGCATAGGACTAGCGGCAACAATGAGCAGTTCTTC	CSAHRTSGNNEQFF	TRBV20-1	TRBD2	once	TRBJ2-1
TGTGCCAGCAGTGCTCAGGGGACTATGAACACTGAAGCTTTCTTT	CASSAQGTMNTEAFF	TRBV6-1	-	-	TRBJ1-1
TGTGCCAGCAGTACGGGACAGGAGACCCGAATGAACACTGAAGCTTTCTTT	CASSTGQETRMNTEAFF	TRBV6-2/TRBV6-3	TRBD1	-	TRBJ1-1
TGTGCCAGCAGCTTAGATGAGAGGACTCCCTCAAGACTGTTTTTT	CASSLDERTPSRLFF	TRBV7-6	-	-	TRBJ1-4
TGTGCCAGCAGCTTTCAAGAGACCCAGTACTTC	CASSFQETQYF	TRBV7-8	-	-	TRBJ2-5
TGTGCCACCAGTGGAGGGGGGGCCCAAGATACGCAGTATTTT	CATSGGGAQDTQYF	TRBV24-1	-	-	TRBJ2-3
TGTGCCAGCAGCCCATACCGGGACTGGAGGCCTGGGGCCAACGTCCTGACTTTC	CASSPYRDWRPGANVLTF	TRBV27	-	-	TRBJ2-6
TGCAGTGCTAGTGGCCCCGAATGGGGGTCCTCCAATGAGCAGTTCTTC	CSASGPEWGSSNEQFF	TRBV20-1	-	-	TRBJ2-1
TGTGCCAGCAGCATGGCTATACAATCTGGAAACACCATATATTTT	CASSMAIQSGNTIYF	TRBV2	-	-	TRBJ1-3
TGTGCCACCAGCCGAGACAGATGGGGCACTGAAGCTTTCTTT	CATSRDRWGTEAFF	TRBV15	-	-	TRBJ1-1
TGTGCCAGCTCACCGATGGGACAGGGGTACACTGAAGCTTTCTTT	CASSPMGQGYTEAFF	TRBV18	TRBD1	-	TRBJ1-1
TGTGCCAGCAGAGCTGAGGGGGGACAGCCCCAGCATTTT	CASRAEGGQPQHF	TRBV5-8	-	-	TRBJ1-5
TGTGCCTCCCAGAGGGGCGGGGGGAACACAGATACGCAGTATTTT	CASQRGGGNTDTQYF	TRBV6-2/TRBV6-3	TRBD2	-	TRBJ2-3
TGCAGTGCTAGAGATCGAAGGGTGAACACTGAAGCTTTCTTT	CSARDRRVNTEAFF	TRBV20-1	-	-	TRBJ1-1
TGTGCCAGCAGTTACCTCTGGACTAGCGGCGAGCAGTACTTC	CASSYLWTSGEQYF	TRBV6-5	TRBD2	-	TRBJ2-7
TGTGCCAGCAGCAAAGATGGGAGGGAATCTTACTACGAGCAGTACTTC	CASSKDGRESYYEQYF	TRBV21-1	-	-	TRBJ2-7
TGTGCCAGCAGCTTAACGCGGGACCCCACAGATACGCAGTATTTT	CASSLTRDPTDTQYF	TRBV7-3	-	-	TRBJ2-3
TGTGCCAGCAGCTTCGGACTGGGAGATACGCAGTATTTT	CASSFGLGDTQYF	TRBV7-8	-	few	TRBJ2-3
TGTGCCAGCACCCTGGACGGCCGAGGGACTGAAGCTTTCTTT	CASTLDGRGTEAFF	TRBV6-1	-	-	TRBJ1-1
TGTGCCAGCAGTCGAGGACAGCCCCAGCATTTT	CASSRGQPQHF	TRBV6-1	-	-	TRBJ1-5
TGTGCCAGCAGCTTGGTCGGTGTAGGGCCCACAGATACGCAGTATTTT	CASSLVGVGPTDTQYF	TRBV5-5	-	-	TRBJ2-3
TGTGCCAGCAGTTCGGGGGGCCCGAATCAGCCCCAGCATTTT	CASSSGGPNQPQHF	TRBV28	-	-	TRBJ1-5
TGTGCCAGCAGTGAGAATCAGCCCCAGCATTTT	CASSENQPQHF	TRBV6-1	-	-	TRBJ1-5
TGTGCCAGCAGCTTAGATCAGGGGACCACTGAAGCTTTCTTT	CASSLDQGTTEAFF	TRBV7-9	-	-	TRBJ1-1
TGTGCCAGCTCACCAGGCCTAAATAATTCACCCCTCCACTTT	CASSPGLNNSPLHF	TRBV18	-	-	TRBJ1-6
TGTGCCATCAGGGCTGGGACAGTCGGGGAGCTGTTTTTT	CAIRAGTVGELFF	TRBV10-3	TRBD1	-	TRBJ2-2
TGTGCCAGCAGTGACGACAGCCGTAATTCACCCCTCCACTTT	CASSDDSRNSPLHF	TRBV2	-	-	TRBJ1-6